The following is a TCR beta chain sequence with its context. The antigen remains undetermined. This sample stems from a study of glioma-infiltrating T cells after dendritic cell vaccination. Time point of the sample: after dendritic cell vaccination, including at tumor progression/relapse. Monocyte-derived dendritic cells, cultured seven days with IL-4 and GM-CSF, were pulsed with autologous tumor lysate. Only patients with spare fresh-frozen tumor and over two years of follow-up were included. Tissue used contained more than 20% tumor on H&E. Germline assignment: CDR1 MNHEY and CDR2 SVGAGI. CDR3 size: 13 residues. V dropped 6 bases and J dropped 2 bases, with 10 bases sitting between them. Whole-study findings and limits: Few patients contributed both blood and tumor specimens.

The immunoSEQ assay amplified TCRB CDR3 from up to about 2 ug DNA. Measured with immunoSEQ multiplex PCR; TCRdb has only the in-frame clones, and not every one. The table shows about 2,600 clones, with 75% to 85% occurring only once. V is TRBV6-5 and J is TRBJ1-1; D not resolved. This clonotype was obtained from a human donor with glioblastoma. The sample consisted of tumor tissue, taken after dendritic cell vaccination. The CDR3 DNA follows: TGTGCCAGCAGCTCCGGGGTAAACACTGAAGCTTTCTTT. Amino acid sequence: CASSSGVNTEAFF.